Below, one T cell receptor beta chain is given with its context. The data originate from a study of T cell changes during pregnancy in multiple sclerosis. Produced via immunoSEQ multiplex PCR; TCRdb's table is partial and in-frame only. Here the sample spans 55,000 to 70,000 clones, 85% to 95% being singletons. This CDR3 contains 17 residues. V lost 4 bases to trimming and J lost 0 bases, with 18 bases between them. The germline V gene encodes CDR1 SGDLS and CDR2 YYNGEE. The sequence was collected from a female donor with multiple sclerosis, enrolled in a pregnancy study. The sample was CD4+ T cells from peripheral blood mononuclear cells, taken before pregnancy. This chain uses TRBV9 with TRBJ2-3, with TRBD1 as a possible D gene (6 bases). The CDR3 loop reads CASSRHTGFQSTDTQYF. CDR3 sequence (DNA): TGTGCCAGCAGCCGACACACAGGGTTCCAAAGCACAGATACGCAGTATTTT.